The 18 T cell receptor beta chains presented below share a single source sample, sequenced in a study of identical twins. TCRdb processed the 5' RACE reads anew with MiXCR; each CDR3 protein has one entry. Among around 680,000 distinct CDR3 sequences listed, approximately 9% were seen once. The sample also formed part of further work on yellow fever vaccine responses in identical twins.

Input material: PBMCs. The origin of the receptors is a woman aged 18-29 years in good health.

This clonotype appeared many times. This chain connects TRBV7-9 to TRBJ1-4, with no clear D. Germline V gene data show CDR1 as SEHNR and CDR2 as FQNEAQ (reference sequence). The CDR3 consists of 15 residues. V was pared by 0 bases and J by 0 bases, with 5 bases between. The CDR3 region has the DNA TGTGCCAGCAGCTTAGCTCAGGCAACTAATGAAAAACTGTTTTTT. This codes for CASSLAQATNEKLFF.

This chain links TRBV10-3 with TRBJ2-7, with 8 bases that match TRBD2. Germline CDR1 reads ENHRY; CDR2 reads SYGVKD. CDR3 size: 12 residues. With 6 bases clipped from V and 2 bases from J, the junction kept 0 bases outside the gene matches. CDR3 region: CAISGGAYEQYF. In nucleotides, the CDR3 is TGTGCCATCAGCGGGGGGGCCTACGAGCAGTACTTC.

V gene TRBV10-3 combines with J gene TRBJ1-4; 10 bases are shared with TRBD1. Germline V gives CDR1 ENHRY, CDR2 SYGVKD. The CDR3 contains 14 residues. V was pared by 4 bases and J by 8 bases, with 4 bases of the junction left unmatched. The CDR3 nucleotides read TGTGCCATCAGTGGGACAGGGGGTCGCGAAAAACTGTTTTTT. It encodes CAISGTGGREKLFF.

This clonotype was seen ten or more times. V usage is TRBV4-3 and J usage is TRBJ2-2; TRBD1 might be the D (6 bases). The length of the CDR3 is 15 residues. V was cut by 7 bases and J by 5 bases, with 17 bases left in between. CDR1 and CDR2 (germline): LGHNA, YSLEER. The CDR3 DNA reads TGCGCCAGCACCCCCGACAGGAGTTATACCGGGGAGCTGTTTTTT. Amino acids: CASTPDRSYTGELFF.

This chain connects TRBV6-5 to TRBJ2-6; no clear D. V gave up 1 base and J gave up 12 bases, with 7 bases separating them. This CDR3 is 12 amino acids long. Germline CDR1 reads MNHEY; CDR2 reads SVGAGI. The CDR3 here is CASSYLAGVLTF. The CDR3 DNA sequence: TGTGCCAGCAGTTACTTGGCCGGCGTCCTGACTTTC.

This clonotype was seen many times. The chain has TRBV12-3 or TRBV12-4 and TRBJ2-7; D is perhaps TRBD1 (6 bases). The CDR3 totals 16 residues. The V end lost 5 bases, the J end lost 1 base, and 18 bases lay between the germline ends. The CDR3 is CASSGKTLQGSYEQYF. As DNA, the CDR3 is TGTGCCAGCAGTGGGAAAACCCTACAGGGTTCCTACGAGCAGTACTTC.

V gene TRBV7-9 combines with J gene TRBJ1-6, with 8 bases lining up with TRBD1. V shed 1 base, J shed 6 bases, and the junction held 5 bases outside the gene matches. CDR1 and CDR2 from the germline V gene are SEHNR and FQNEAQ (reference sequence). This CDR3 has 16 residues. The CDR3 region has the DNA TGTGCCAGCAGCTTAGGTTTGGACAGGGCTAATTCACCCCTCCACTTT. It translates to CASSLGLDRANSPLHF.

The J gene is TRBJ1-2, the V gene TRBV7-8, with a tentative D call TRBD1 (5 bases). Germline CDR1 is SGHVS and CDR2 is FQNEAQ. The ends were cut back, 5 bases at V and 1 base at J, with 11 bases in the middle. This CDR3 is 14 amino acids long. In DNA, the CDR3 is TGTGCCAGCAGCCCTTACAGGAGTAACTATGGCTACACCTTC. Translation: CASSPYRSNYGYTF.

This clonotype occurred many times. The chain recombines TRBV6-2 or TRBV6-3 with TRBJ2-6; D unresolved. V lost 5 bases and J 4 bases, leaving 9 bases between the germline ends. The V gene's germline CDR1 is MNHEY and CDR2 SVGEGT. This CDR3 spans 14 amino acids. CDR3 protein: CASSGVSGANVLTF. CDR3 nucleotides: TGTGCCAGCAGTGGAGTAAGCGGGGCCAACGTCCTGACTTTC.

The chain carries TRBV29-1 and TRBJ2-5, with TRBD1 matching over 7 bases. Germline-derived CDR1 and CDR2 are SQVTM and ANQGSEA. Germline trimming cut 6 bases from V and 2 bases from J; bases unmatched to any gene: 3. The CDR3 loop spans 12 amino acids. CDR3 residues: CSVDRRQETQYF. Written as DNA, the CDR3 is TGCAGCGTGGACAGGAGACAAGAGACCCAGTACTTC.

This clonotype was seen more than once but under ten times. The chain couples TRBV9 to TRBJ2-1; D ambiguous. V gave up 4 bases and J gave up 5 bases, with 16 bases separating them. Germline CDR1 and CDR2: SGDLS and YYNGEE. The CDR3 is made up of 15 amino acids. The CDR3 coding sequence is TGTGCCAGCAGCACACGCCCCGAGGCCGACAATGAGCAGTTCTTC. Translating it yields CASSTRPEADNEQFF. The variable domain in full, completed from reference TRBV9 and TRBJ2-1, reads DSGVTQTPKHLITATGQRVTLRCSPRSGDLSVYWYQQSLDQGLQFLIQYYNGEERAKGNILERFSAQQFPDLHSELNLSSLELGDSALYFCASSTRPEADNEQFFGPGTRLTVL.

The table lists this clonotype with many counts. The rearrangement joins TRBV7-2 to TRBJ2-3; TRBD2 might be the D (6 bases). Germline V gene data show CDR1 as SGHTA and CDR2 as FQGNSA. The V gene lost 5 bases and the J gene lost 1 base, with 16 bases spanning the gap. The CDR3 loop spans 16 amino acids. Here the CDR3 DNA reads TGTGCCAGCAGCCCTTATGGGGGGTCCCGCACAGATACGCAGTATTTT. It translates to CASSPYGGSRTDTQYF.

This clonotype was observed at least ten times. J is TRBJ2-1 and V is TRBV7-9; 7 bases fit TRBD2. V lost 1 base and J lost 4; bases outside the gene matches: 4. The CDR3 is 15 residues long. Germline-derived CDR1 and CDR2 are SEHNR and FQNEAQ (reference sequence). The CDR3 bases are TGTGCCAGCAGCTTAGGGGACTATACTTACAATGAGCAGTTCTTC. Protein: CASSLGDYTYNEQFF. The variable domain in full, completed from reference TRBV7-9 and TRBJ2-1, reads DTGVSQNPRHKITKRGQNVTFRCDPISEHNRLYWYRQTLGQGPEFLTYFQNEAQLEKSRLLSDRFSAERPKGSFSTLEIQRTEQGDSAMYLCASSLGDYTYNEQFFGPGTRLTVL.

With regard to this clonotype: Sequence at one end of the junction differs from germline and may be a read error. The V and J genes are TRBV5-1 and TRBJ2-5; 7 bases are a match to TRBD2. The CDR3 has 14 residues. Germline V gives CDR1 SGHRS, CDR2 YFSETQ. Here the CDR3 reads CASTLGGIQETQYF. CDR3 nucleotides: TGCGCCAGCACCTTGGGGGGGATACAAGAGACCCAGTACTTC.

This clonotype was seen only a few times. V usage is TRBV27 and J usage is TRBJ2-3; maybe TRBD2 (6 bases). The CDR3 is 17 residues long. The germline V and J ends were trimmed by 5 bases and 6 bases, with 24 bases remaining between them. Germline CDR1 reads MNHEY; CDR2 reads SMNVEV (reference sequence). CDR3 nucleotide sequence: TGTGCCAGCAGTCCCTGGCCCCTAAGACTAGGGCCGGATACGCAGTATTTT. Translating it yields CASSPWPLRLGPDTQYF.

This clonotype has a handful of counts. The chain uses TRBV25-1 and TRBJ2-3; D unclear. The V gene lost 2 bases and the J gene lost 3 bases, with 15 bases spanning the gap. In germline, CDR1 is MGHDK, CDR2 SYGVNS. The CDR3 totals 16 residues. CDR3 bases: TGTGCCAGCAGTGAAGGGGTCCAAGGTGCGACAGATACGCAGTATTTT. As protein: CASSEGVQGATDTQYF.

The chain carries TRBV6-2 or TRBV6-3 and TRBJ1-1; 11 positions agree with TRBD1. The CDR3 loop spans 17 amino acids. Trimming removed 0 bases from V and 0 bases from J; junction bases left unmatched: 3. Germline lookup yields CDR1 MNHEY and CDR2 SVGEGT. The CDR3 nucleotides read TGTGCCAGCAGTTACTCCGGACAGGGGGCTTTGAACACTGAAGCTTTCTTT. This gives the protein CASSYSGQGALNTEAFF.

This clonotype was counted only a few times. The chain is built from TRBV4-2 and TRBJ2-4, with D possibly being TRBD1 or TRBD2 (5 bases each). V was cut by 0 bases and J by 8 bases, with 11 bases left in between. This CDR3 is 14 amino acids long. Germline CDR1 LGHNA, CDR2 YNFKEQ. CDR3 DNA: TGTGCCAGCAGCCAAGATTACCAGGGAGACATTCAGTACTTC. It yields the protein CASSQDYQGDIQYF.